A single TCR beta chain is shown here with its context. These data originate in a study of blood T cell repertoires in COVID-19. The wider study: Spain, Italy and the United States supplied samples that represented acute and convalescent COVID-19. Nucleic acid was either cDNA or gDNA, and it came from T cells, B-cell-depleted T cells, or PBMCs.

Repertoires were generated with immunoSEQ multiplex PCR, while TCRdb's copy carries only in-frame clones and drops some. The sample lists about 150,000 clones, under 95% occurring once. The CDR3 loop spans 15 amino acids. Trimming stripped 3 bases from V and 4 bases from J, with 15 bases between. Per the germline V gene, CDR1 is MDHEN and CDR2 is SYDVKM. V is TRBV28 and J is TRBJ1-1; weak D call: TRBD1 (6 bases). Input material: peripheral blood. The sequence came from a man aged 50-59 years with acute or convalescent COVID-19. CDR3 in amino acids: CASSFLPGVTTEAFF. The CDR3 region has the DNA TGTGCCAGCAGTTTTTTGCCAGGGGTTACCACTGAAGCTTTCTTT.